This T cell receptor (beta chain) stems from a study of blood T cell repertoires in COVID-19. Study-level information: COVID-19 samples, acute and convalescent, were from the United States, Italy and Spain.

This clone was seen just once. The repertoire was sequenced with immunoSEQ multiplex PCR; TCRdb's copy has only in-frame clones and lacks some. The data show hundreds of thousands of clones, 75% to 90% seen once. The CDR3 is 15 amino acids. The germline CDR1 and CDR2 sequences are LGHDT and YNNKEL (reference sequence). The trim removed 4 bases at V and 2 bases at J, leaving 5 bases unmatched. J is TRBJ2-7 and V is TRBV3-1 (or the pseudogene TRBV3-2); TRBD2 matches at 10 bases. Sequenced input: peripheral blood. The TCR originated in a woman aged 45-60 years with COVID-19, enrolled during active disease. The CDR3 here is CASSRRGLAAYEQYF. The DNA for the CDR3 is TGTGCCAGCAGCCGAAGAGGACTAGCGGCCTACGAGCAGTACTTC.